This entry describes one TCR beta chain. Its antigen target is currently unknown. No much larger clonotype is one base removed from it; base qualities were not supplied. What this sample's time point label stands for: about 28 days (+/-7) after the second vaccine dose. AZD1222 recipients with second doses at about 4 weeks or about 12 weeks were pooled, because spike-specific TCR depth and breadth did not differ between schedules. Vaccinee samples came from UK trials COV001 and COV002, including a single-blind randomized controlled phase 2/3 trial of AZD1222 (ChAdOx1 nCoV-19) in healthy adults. For TCRbeta chain sequencing, PBMC samples were collected from trial participants at day 0 and at day 28 after the second dose. This entry comes from a study of T cell responses to AZD1222 COVID-19 vaccine (dated by TCRdb to the early 2020s). About the study as a whole: TCR sequencing covered more than 230 trial participants: roughly 200 given two doses of AZD1222 and some 25 given two doses of MenACWY control vaccine. Enrollment into the trials was organized by age into subgroups of 18-55, 56-69 and 70-plus years, and those subgroups contained roughly 160, 29 and 62 TCR-sequenced participants, respectively. The study at large found these results: Only five or six AZD1222 recipients were SARS-CoV-2 seropositive at baseline, limiting conclusions about previously exposed vaccinees. Nearly half of unique spike-specific TCRs reportedly recognized epitopes outside regions mutated in the B.1.351 and B.1.1.7 variants. Most participants were white British and females outnumbered males, and the authors suggested that clonal diversity may have been underestimated. Because no day 14 peak-response samples were available, the repertoires could be characterized only after the peak T cell response. After two AZD1222 doses, both the breadth and the depth of spike-specific TCRs were significantly higher than at day 0 and than in MenACWY recipients. Vaccine-associated CD4 TCRs spanned the whole spike protein, with dominant responses in regions 160-218 and 743-854. The 56-69-year group was small, and its depth increase did not reach significance, likely because of low power.

The CDR3 regions of human TCRbeta chains were subjected to immunosequencing. Regarding the original processing steps: TCRs in the repertoires were matched against a reference library of SARS-CoV-2-specific TCRs that had been generated with the MIRA antigen-specificity platform. Breadth was defined as the fraction of unique TCRs that were SARS-CoV-2-associated, and depth was defined as the fraction of total T cells that were SARS-CoV-2-associated. Using the MIRA data, each spike-specific TCR was assigned both to the spike region to which the TCR was reactive and to a CD4 or CD8 class. Log10-transformed breadth and depth values were compared by one-way ANOVA with Sidak's multiple comparisons tests. What TCRdb holds here is the immuneACCESS table cut down to in-frame rearrangements. Part of the clones is not present; checked against another copy, under half of the missing clones reflect an unresolved V gene, and the others are unexplained. For V, J and clone size, that table is used; D and trimming come from the DNA. For this sample the table gives about 89,000 clones, of which about 89% were detected only once. Roughly 5% of the sample goes to the ten largest clones.

Via the germline V gene, CDR1 is SQVTM and CDR2 ANQGSEA. Including cysteine and phenylalanine, the CDR3 has 12 amino acids. Just the 36-base CDR3 DNA is kept, in frame starting at base 1. The junction shows trimming of 0 bases on V and 8 bases on J, plus 8 bases between the germline ends. The TCR comes from an adult who received the AZD1222 COVID-19 vaccine. The V gene is TRBV29-1 and the J gene is TRBJ2-1, with TRBD1 tentatively as D gene (5 bases match). The sequenced sample was peripheral blood, obtained 28 days after the second AZD1222 dose. For the CDR3, the sequence is CSVEDQGDEQFF. The nucleotides read TGCAGCGTTGAAGACCAGGGTGATGAGCAGTTCTTC.